These T cell receptor beta chains were read from a single sample in a study of T cells in Graves' hyperthyroidism and ophthalmopathy. TCRdb ran MiXCR on the multiplex PCR reads and lists one entry per CDR3 protein. The sample has under 200,000 distinct CDR3 sequences; about a tenth are singletons. The material sequenced was blood. The origin of the receptors is a young woman with Graves' hyperthyroidism that later progressed to Graves' ophthalmopathy. Both conserved end residues are part of each CDR3. The order of the fields is J gene, V gene, D gene, clone size, CDR3 DNA, CDR3 protein. D genes are given only for firm matches. The size field is filled for only some rows; it gives once, few, many or a size class.

J gene: TRBJ1-5; V gene: TRBV4-1; D gene: TRBD1; clone size: -; CDR3 DNA: TGCGCCAGCAGCCAAGAACAGGGGAATCAGCCCCAGCATTTT; CDR3 protein: CASSQEQGNQPQHF
J gene: TRBJ1-1; V gene: TRBV6-1; D gene: -; clone size: many; CDR3 DNA: TGTGCCAGCAGGACCCCTAACGGGGGAAACACTGAAGCTTTCTTT; CDR3 protein: CASRTPNGGNTEAFF
J gene: TRBJ2-1; V gene: TRBV7-2; D gene: -; clone size: many; CDR3 DNA: TGTGCCAGCAGTCTAACCCAGGGGTACCTGAATGAGCAGTTCTTC; CDR3 protein: CASSLTQGYLNEQFF
J gene: TRBJ2-7; V gene: TRBV9; D gene: -; clone size: -; CDR3 DNA: TGTGCCAGCAGCGGTCAGGGGGGCCCCTACGAGCAGTACTTC; CDR3 protein: CASSGQGGPYEQYF
J gene: TRBJ1-2; V gene: TRBV4-1; D gene: -; clone size: -; CDR3 DNA: TGCGCCAGCAGCCAAGATGGCGGGGAGGGTGGCTACACCTTC; CDR3 protein: CASSQDGGEGGYTF
J gene: TRBJ2-1; V gene: TRBV7-3; D gene: TRBD2; clone size: many; CDR3 DNA: TGTGCCAGCTCGGCGGGAGGGAAAAACAATGAGCAGTTCTTC; CDR3 protein: CASSAGGKNNEQFF
J gene: TRBJ2-2; V gene: TRBV20-1; D gene: -; clone size: few; CDR3 DNA: TGCAGTGCTTTCACCGGGGAGCTGTTTTTT; CDR3 protein: CSAFTGELFF
J gene: TRBJ1-5; V gene: TRBV12-3/TRBV12-4; D gene: -; clone size: many; CDR3 DNA: TGTGCCAGCAGTTTCTGGGGGGGCAATCAGCCCCAGCATTTT; CDR3 protein: CASSFWGGNQPQHF
J gene: TRBJ2-5; V gene: TRBV6-1; D gene: -; clone size: many; CDR3 DNA: TGTGCCAGCAGTGAAGCGGGTACCCAAGAGACCCAGTACTTC; CDR3 protein: CASSEAGTQETQYF
J gene: TRBJ2-3; V gene: TRBV15; D gene: TRBD2; clone size: few; CDR3 DNA: TGTGCCACCAGCAGAGGACTAGCGGGAGGGCCTAGCACAGATACGCAGTATTTT; CDR3 protein: CATSRGLAGGPSTDTQYF
J gene: TRBJ1-2; V gene: TRBV6-5; D gene: -; clone size: -; CDR3 DNA: TGTGCCAGCAGTTACGTAGGGGGATATGGCTACACCTTC; CDR3 protein: CASSYVGGYGYTF
J gene: TRBJ2-2; V gene: TRBV7-9; D gene: TRBD1; clone size: many; CDR3 DNA: TGTGCCAGCAGCCCGCCGGGACAGGGACGAGGGGCCGGGGAGCTGTTTTTT; CDR3 protein: CASSPPGQGRGAGELFF
J gene: TRBJ2-1; V gene: TRBV27; D gene: -; clone size: many; CDR3 DNA: TGTGCCAGCAGTTTCGGAGGGCCCGGTGAGCAGTTCTTC; CDR3 protein: CASSFGGPGEQFF
J gene: TRBJ2-6; V gene: TRBV2; D gene: TRBD2; clone size: many; CDR3 DNA: TGTGCCAGCACCAAACGCTGGTGGAATAGCGGGGTCTCTGGGGCCAACGTCCTGACTTTC; CDR3 protein: CASTKRWWNSGVSGANVLTF
J gene: TRBJ2-1; V gene: TRBV6-1; D gene: -; clone size: many; CDR3 DNA: TGTGCCAGCAGTGCCTACAGCAAACTATCCTACAATGAGCAGTTCTTC; CDR3 protein: CASSAYSKLSYNEQFF
J gene: TRBJ1-2; V gene: TRBV29-1; D gene: -; clone size: many; CDR3 DNA: TGCAGCGTTGAAAGGGGCCAGTTGGATGGCTACACCTTC; CDR3 protein: CSVERGQLDGYTF
J gene: TRBJ2-5; V gene: TRBV20-1; D gene: TRBD2; clone size: many; CDR3 DNA: TGCAGTGCTAATTCTTATACGACTAGCGGGAGTCCTGAGACCCAGTACTTC; CDR3 protein: CSANSYTTSGSPETQYF
J gene: TRBJ2-5; V gene: TRBV6-5; D gene: -; clone size: many; CDR3 DNA: TGTGCCAGCAGTTACGGCCAAGAGACCCAGTACTTC; CDR3 protein: CASSYGQETQYF
J gene: TRBJ2-2; V gene: TRBV19; D gene: -; clone size: few; CDR3 DNA: TGTGCCAGTAGTAGGCCAGCCGGGGAGCTGTTTTTT; CDR3 protein: CASSRPAGELFF
J gene: TRBJ1-1; V gene: TRBV6-1; D gene: TRBD1; clone size: many; CDR3 DNA: TGTGCCAGCAGTGCCACAGGGGGCACTGAAGCTTTCTTT; CDR3 protein: CASSATGGTEAFF
J gene: TRBJ1-3; V gene: TRBV5-1; D gene: -; clone size: few; CDR3 DNA: TGCGCCAGCAGCTTGGCTGGGGAAAACACCATATATTTT; CDR3 protein: CASSLAGENTIYF
J gene: TRBJ1-2; V gene: TRBV30; D gene: TRBD1; clone size: many; CDR3 DNA: TGTGCCGGGGACAGGGGGCTCTATGACTATGGCTACACCTTC; CDR3 protein: CAGDRGLYDYGYTF
J gene: TRBJ2-1; V gene: TRBV20-1; D gene: -; clone size: many; CDR3 DNA: TGCAGTGCCACCCCAACCAGCTCCTACAATGAGCAGTTCTTC; CDR3 protein: CSATPTSSYNEQFF